This T cell receptor beta chain was sequenced for a study of blood T cell repertoires in COVID-19. Study background: Collection of acute and convalescent COVID-19 samples took place in the United States, Italy and Spain. Sample material is recorded as cDNA or gDNA derived from T cells, B-cell-depleted T cells, or PBMCs.

Authors' processing steps: Estimated nucleated cell counts came from reference gene primer amplification. Clones were sequenced by immunoSEQ multiplex PCR, and TCRdb holds only the in-frame ones, with some missing. From that table come the V and J calls and clone size; the DNA was used to work out D and trimming. The data show more than 100,000 clones, with about four fifths seen just once and about 12% held by the top ten. What was sequenced was peripheral blood. The TCR originated in a human donor in a cohort sampled during active COVID-19.

CDR3 amino acids: CASRRIGTDTQYF. For the CDR3, the DNA is TGTGCCAGCAGGCGGATAGGCACAGATACGCAGTATTTT. The chain joins TRBV27 to TRBJ2-3, with D unclear. This CDR3 region has 13 residues. V was shortened by 6 bases and J by 1 base, with 8 bases between the two germline ends. Germline V CDR1 and CDR2: MNHEY, SMNVEV (reference sequence).